This T cell receptor (beta chain) was recorded in a study of blood T cells in healthy people across ages. Study-wide findings and caveats: TCR beta diversity was tightly associated with the proportion of naive T cells.

This clonotype was detected many times. Its cognate antigen is unknown. The CDR3 sequence is 16 residues long. Germline assignment: CDR1 MNHEY and CDR2 SVGEGT. Trimming took 0 bases from V and 1 from J; bases not matched to a gene: 3. Using a J-beta primer mix together with a sample-barcoded 5' primer, a second PCR was run for about 6 to 12 cycles. The template-switch adaptor was a 5' adaptor with 12 random nucleotides. It tagged each cDNA molecule. One entry per CDR3 protein, called by TCRdb with MiXCR from the 5' RACE reads. In the table there are hundreds of thousands of distinct CDR3 sequences, about 30% of which are singletons.

This receptor was obtained from a woman of 80 years or more in good health. This chain uses TRBV6-2 or TRBV6-3 with TRBJ2-5; the match to TRBD2 covers 9 bases. Sample: blood. CDR3 amino acids: CASSYSLRGGQETQYF. The CDR3 nucleotides read TGTGCCAGCAGTTACTCGTTGCGGGGGGGCCAAGAGACCCAGTACTTC.